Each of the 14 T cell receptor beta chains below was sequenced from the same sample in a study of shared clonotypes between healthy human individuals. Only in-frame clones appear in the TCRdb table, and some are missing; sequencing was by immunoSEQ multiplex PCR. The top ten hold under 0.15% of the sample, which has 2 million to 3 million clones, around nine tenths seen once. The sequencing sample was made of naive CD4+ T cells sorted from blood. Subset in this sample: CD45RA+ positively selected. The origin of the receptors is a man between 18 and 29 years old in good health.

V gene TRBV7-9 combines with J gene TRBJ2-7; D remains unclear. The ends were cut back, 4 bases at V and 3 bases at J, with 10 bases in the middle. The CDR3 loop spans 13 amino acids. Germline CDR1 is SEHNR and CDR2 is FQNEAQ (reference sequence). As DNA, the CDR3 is TGTGCCAGCAGCTCAGACAAAGACTACGAGCAGTACTTC. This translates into CASSSDKDYEQYF.

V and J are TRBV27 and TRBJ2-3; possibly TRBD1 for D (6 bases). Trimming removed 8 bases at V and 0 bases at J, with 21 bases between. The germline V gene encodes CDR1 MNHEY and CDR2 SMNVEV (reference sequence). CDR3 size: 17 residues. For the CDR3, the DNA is TGTGCCAGCCGAATAATGGGGGTACAGGGTAGCACAGATACGCAGTATTTT. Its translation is CASRIMGVQGSTDTQYF.

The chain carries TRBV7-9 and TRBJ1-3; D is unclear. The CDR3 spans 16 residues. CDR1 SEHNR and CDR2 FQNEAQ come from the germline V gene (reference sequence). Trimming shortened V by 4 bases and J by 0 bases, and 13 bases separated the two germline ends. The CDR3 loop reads CASSSLGGFSGNTIYF. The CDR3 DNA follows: TGTGCCAGCAGCTCCCTCGGTGGCTTCTCTGGAAACACCATATATTTT.

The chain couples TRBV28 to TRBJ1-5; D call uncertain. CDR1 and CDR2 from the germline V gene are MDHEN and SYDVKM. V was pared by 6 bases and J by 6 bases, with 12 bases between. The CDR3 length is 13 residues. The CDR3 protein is CASRVGSGQPQHF. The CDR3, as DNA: TGTGCCAGCAGGGTGGGATCGGGTCAGCCCCAGCATTTT.

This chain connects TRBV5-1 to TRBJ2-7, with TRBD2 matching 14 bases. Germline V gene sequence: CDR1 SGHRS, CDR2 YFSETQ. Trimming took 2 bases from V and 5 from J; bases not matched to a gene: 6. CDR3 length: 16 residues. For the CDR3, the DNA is TGCGCCAGCAGCTTCGGGACTAGCGGGAGCCTGGACGAGCAGTACTTC. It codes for CASSFGTSGSLDEQYF.

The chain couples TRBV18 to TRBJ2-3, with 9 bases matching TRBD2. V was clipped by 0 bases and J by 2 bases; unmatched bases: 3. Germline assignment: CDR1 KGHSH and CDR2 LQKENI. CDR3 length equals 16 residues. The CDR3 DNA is TGTGCCAGCTCACCACCTAGCGGGGGATACACAGATACGCAGTATTTT. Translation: CASSPPSGGYTDTQYF. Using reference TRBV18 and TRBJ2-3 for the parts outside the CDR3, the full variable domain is NAGVMQNPRHLVRRRGQEARLRCSPMKGHSHVYWYRQLPEEGLKFMVYLQKENIIDESGMPKERFSAEFPKEGPSILRIQQVVRGDSAAYFCASSPPSGGYTDTQYFGPGTRLTVL.

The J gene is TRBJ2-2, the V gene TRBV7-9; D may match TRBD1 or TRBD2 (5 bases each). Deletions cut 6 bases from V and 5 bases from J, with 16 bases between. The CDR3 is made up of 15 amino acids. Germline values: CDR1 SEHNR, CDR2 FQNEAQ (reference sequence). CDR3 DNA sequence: TGTGCCAGCAGTTCCCGGGACGGAGAGACCGGGGAGCTGTTTTTT. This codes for CASSSRDGETGELFF.

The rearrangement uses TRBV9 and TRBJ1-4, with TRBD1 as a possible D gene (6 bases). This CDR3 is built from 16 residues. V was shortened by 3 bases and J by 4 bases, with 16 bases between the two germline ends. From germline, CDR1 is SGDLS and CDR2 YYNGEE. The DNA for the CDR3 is TGTGCCAGCAGCGCCGATTCAGGGGCCTATAATGAAAAACTGTTTTTT. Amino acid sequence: CASSADSGAYNEKLFF.

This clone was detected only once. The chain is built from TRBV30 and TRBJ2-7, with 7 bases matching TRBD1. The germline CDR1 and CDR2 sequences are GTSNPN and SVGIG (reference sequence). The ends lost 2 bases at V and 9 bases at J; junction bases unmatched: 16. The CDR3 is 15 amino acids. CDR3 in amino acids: CAWSPTPRQGRWQYF. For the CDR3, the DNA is TGTGCCTGGAGTCCAACGCCCCGACAGGGTAGGTGGCAGTACTTC.

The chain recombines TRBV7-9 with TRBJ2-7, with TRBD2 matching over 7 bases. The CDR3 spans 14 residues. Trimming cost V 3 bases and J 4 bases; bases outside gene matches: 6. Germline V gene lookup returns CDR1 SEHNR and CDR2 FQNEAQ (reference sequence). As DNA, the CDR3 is TGTGCCAGCAGCTTCGAGGGAGGGCGGTACGAGCAGTACTTC. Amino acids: CASSFEGGRYEQYF.

For the CDR3, the DNA is TGCGCCAGCAGTGCGACTAGCGGGGGGGCCGTAGATACGCAGTATTTT. Translating it yields CASSATSGGAVDTQYF. The chain recombines TRBV10-1 with TRBJ2-3; 14 nucleotides match TRBD2. The CDR3 runs to 16 residues. V lost 4 bases to trimming and J lost 5 bases; unmatched junction nucleotides: 5. Per germline, CDR1 WNHNN and CDR2 SYGVQD (reference sequence).

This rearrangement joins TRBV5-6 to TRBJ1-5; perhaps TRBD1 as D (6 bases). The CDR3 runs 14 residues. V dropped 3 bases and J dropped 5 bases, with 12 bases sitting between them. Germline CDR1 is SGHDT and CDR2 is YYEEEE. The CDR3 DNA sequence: TGTGCCAGCAGCTGGGGACACTACGATCAGCCCCAGCATTTT. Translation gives CASSWGHYDQPQHF.

The CDR3 region is CASSLESSLRDEQYF. Written as DNA, the CDR3 is TGTGCCAGCAGCTTAGAATCGAGTCTCCGGGACGAGCAGTACTTC. The rearrangement links TRBV7-9 to TRBJ2-7, with D hard to call. CDR1 and CDR2 (germline): SEHNR, FQNEAQ (reference sequence). V dropped 1 base and J dropped 5 bases, with 15 bases sitting between them. The CDR3 is 15 amino acids.

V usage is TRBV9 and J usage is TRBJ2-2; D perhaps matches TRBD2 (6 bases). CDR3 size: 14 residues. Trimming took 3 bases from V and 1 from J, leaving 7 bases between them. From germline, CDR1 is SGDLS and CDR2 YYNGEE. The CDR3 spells CASSGRENTGELFF. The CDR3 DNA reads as TGTGCCAGCAGCGGGAGGGAGAACACCGGGGAGCTGTTTTTT.